The present TCR beta chain was sequenced within a study of cytomegalovirus exposure and HLA in healthy donors. Deletions cut 2 bases from V and 3 bases from J, with 8 bases between. This CDR3 is built from 13 residues. The germline CDR1 and CDR2 sequences are SGHVS and FQNEAQ. Study results and caveats: According to reports, the classifier identified cytomegalovirus status with high specificity and sensitivity.

A roughly 120-subject validation cohort, separate from the approximately 670-subject first cohort, supplied the donors. Only in-frame clones appear in the TCRdb table, and some are missing; sequencing was by immunoSEQ multiplex PCR. The table lists more than 60,000 clones, about 89% of them singletons. A note on this clone: Its antigen is as yet unknown.

The V and J genes are TRBV7-8 and TRBJ2-7; D possibly corresponds to TRBD1 (5 bases). The source material was PBMCs. The receptor was derived from a woman aged 18 to 35 in good health and CMV-seronegative. The CDR3, as DNA: TGTGCCAGCAGCTTAACAGGATTCTACGAGCAGTACTTC. Translation gives CASSLTGFYEQYF.